This is a list of T cell receptor beta chains from one sample in a study of blood T cell repertoires in COVID-19. Profiled with immunoSEQ multiplex PCR; TCRdb holds only in-frame clones, not every one. The data contain tens of thousands of clones, about 88% of them singletons. Sequences were obtained from peripheral blood. The receptors were sampled from a woman between 70 and 85 years old in a cohort sampled during active COVID-19. Both conserved end residues are part of each CDR3. D genes are given only for firm matches. Size is stated for part of the rows, as once, few or many counts, or as a class when the clone is expanded.

abundance	j_gene	d_gene	v_gene	len	CDR3nt	CDR3aa
few	TRBJ1-2	-	TRBV7-9	14	TGTGCCAGCAGCTTAGAGTCTGACTCGGGTGGCTACACCTTC	CASSLESDSGGYTF
-	TRBJ2-3	TRBD2	TRBV27	16	TGTGCCAGCAGTCCGAGACTAGCGGGAGAGGCGGATACGCAGTATTTT	CASSPRLAGEADTQYF
once	TRBJ2-5	-	TRBV5-1	14	TGCGCCAGCAGCTTGGGGCAGGCCCAAGAGACCCAGTACTTC	CASSLGQAQETQYF
-	TRBJ2-5	TRBD2	TRBV5-1	15	TGCGCCATTTCGAAAGCGGGAGAATGGGGAGAGACCCAGTACTTC	CAISKAGEWGETQYF
-	TRBJ1-5	-	TRBV19	13	TGTGCCAGTAGTATTAACAGGCAGTCGCCCCAGCATTTT	CASSINRQSPQHF
-	TRBJ2-5	TRBD1	TRBV7-9	16	TGTGCCAGCAGCCCGTCCTGGGGGACAGCTCAAGAGACCCAGTACTTC	CASSPSWGTAQETQYF
once	TRBJ1-3	-	TRBV7-2	13	TGTGCCAGCAGCACACAGACAGGAAACACCATATATTTT	CASSTQTGNTIYF
-	TRBJ2-5	-	TRBV7-2	13	TGTGCCAGCAGCTTTGGCGGCCAAGAGACCCAGTACTTC	CASSFGGQETQYF
-	TRBJ1-5	-	TRBV5-1	14	TGCGCCAGCAGGTCGGGGGTAGACAATCAGCCCCAGCATTTT	CASRSGVDNQPQHF
-	TRBJ2-7	-	TRBV6-1	14	TGTGCCAGCAGTGAAACGGGACTGATATACGAGCAGTACTTC	CASSETGLIYEQYF
-	TRBJ1-1	-	TRBV5-1	16	TGCGCCAGCAGACCCATGGTCTCGGTCCCGAACACTGAAGCTTTCTTT	CASRPMVSVPNTEAFF
few	TRBJ1-5	-	TRBV4-3	15	TGCGCCAGCAGCCAAGACCGACTCTCCTGGCAGCCCCAGCATTTT	CASSQDRLSWQPQHF
-	TRBJ2-1	TRBD2	TRBV5-4	15	TGTGCCAGCAGCTTGGGCGGGAGCCAATACAATGAGCAGTTCTTC	CASSLGGSQYNEQFF